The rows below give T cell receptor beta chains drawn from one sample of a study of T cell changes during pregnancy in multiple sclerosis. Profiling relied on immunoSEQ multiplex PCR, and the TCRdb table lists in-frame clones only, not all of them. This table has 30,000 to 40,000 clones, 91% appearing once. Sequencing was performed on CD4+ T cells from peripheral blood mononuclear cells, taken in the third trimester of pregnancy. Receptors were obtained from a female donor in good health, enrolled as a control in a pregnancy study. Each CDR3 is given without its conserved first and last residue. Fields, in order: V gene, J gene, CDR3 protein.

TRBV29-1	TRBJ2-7	SAGTYEQY
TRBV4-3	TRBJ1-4	ASSQRGGKEKLL
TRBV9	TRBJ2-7	ASTPLGAGEQY
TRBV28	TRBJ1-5	ASSLYVVEGPQPQH
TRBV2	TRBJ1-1	ASSEQGSVAF
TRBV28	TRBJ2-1	ASSSQGNNEQF
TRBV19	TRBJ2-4	ATGAGAKNIQY
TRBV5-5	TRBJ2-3	ASEGDSGSADTQY
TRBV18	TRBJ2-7	ASSASVGVNEQY
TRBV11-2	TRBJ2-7	ASSVLAARTYEQY
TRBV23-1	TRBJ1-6	ASNRQGRNSPLH
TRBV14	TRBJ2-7	ASSPGLAVYEQY
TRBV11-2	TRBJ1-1	ASSLESGVVAEAF
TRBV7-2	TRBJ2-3	ASSLASRPRTDTQY
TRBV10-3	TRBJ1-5	AISEGPGKNQPQH